This T cell receptor beta chain appears in the sequencing data of a study of response to subunit inactivated influenza vaccine. This clonotype showed up just a few times. Its antigen is not identified. Whole-study findings and limits: It was suggested by the authors that few new T cells are recruited by each seasonal influenza vaccination.

From the RT-PCR reads, TCRdb called clonotypes with MiXCR, one entry per CDR3 protein. The table lists hundreds of thousands of distinct CDR3 sequences, more than 15% of them singletons. The receptor's source is a man between 50 and 70 years old who received an inactivated influenza vaccine. Sequencing was performed on CD4+ T cells sorted from PBMCs, taken around 25 months after vaccination.

The CDR3 DNA is TGTGCCAGCACCCCCTGGGGAGGCGCTAATGAAAAACTGTTTTTT. It is translated as CASTPWGGANEKLFF. The J gene is TRBJ1-4, the V gene TRBV28; the D is unclear. CDR3 size: 15 residues. Germline CDR1 is MDHEN and CDR2 is SYDVKM. V was clipped by 7 bases and J by 3 bases, with 15 bases between them.